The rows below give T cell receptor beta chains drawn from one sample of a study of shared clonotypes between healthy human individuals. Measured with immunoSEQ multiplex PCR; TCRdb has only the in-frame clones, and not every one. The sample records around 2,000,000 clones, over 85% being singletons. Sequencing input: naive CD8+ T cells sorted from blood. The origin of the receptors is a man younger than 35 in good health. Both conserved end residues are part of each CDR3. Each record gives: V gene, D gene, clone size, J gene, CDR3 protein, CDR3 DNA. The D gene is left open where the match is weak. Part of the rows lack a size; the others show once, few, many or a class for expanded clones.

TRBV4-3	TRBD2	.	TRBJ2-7	CASSQAQLSGSSYEQYF	TGCGCCAGCAGCCAAGCTCAGCTTAGCGGGAGCTCCTACGAGCAGTACTTC
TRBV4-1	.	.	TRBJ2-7	CASSQDGRGFSEQYF	TGCGCCAGCAGCCAAGATGGCAGAGGGTTTAGCGAGCAGTACTTC
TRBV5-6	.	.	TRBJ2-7	CASSLDTTGLGNGEQYF	TGTGCCAGCAGCCTGGACACCACGGGCCTCGGGAACGGCGAGCAGTACTTC
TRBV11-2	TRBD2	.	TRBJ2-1	CASSSGLAGAYNEQFF	TGTGCCAGCAGCTCCGGACTAGCGGGGGCCTACAATGAGCAGTTCTTC
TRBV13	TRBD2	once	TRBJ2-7	CASIVRDYVGEQYF	TGTGCCAGCATCGTCCGGGACTACGTCGGCGAGCAGTACTTC
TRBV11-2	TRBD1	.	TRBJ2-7	CASRPTGKSYEQYF	TGTGCCAGCAGACCGACAGGGAAATCCTACGAGCAGTACTTC
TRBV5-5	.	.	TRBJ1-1	CASSWTVNTEAFF	TGTGCCAGCAGCTGGACAGTGAACACTGAAGCTTTCTTT
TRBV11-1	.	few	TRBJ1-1	CAIGQGTEAFF	TGTGCCATCGGCCAGGGCACTGAAGCTTTCTTT
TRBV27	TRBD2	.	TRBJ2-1	CASSFGTSGNNEQFF	TGTGCCAGCAGTTTCGGGACTAGCGGTAACAATGAGCAGTTCTTC
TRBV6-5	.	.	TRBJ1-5	CASSEGQSNQPQHF	TGTGCCAGCAGTGAAGGACAAAGCAATCAGCCCCAGCATTTT